The clone carrying this T cell receptor (beta chain) was seen only a few times. The target antigen is unknown. Some clones are missing from TCRdb's copy, which holds only in-frame ones; the method was immunoSEQ multiplex PCR. The sample gives approximately 140,000 clones, roughly 92% of which show up once; about 1.3% is in the top ten. This entry comes from a study of T cell responses to AZD1222 COVID-19 vaccine. The study's findings and limits: At 160-218 and 743-854, vaccine-associated CD4 TCRs were dominant, and they spanned spike. Reports say nearly half of spike-specific TCRs go after unmutated variant regions. Donors in the cohort were predominantly white British and more often female, and clonal diversity was possibly underestimated. Of the AZD1222 recipients, only six were seropositive at baseline.

This TCR derives from an adult in good health. The material sequenced was peripheral blood, taken on day 0 of AZD1222 vaccination.

The CDR3 reads CASALTGPGQPQHF. Written as DNA, the CDR3 is TGTGCCAGCGCTTTAACGGGTCCGGGTCAGCCCCAGCATTTT. J is TRBJ1-5 and V is TRBV28; D unclear. Germline V gene data show CDR1 as MDHEN and CDR2 as SYDVKM. V lost 8 bases and J lost 6, with 17 bases in between. The CDR3 is 14 amino acids.